This TCR beta chain was captured by sequencing in a study of cytomegalovirus exposure and HLA in healthy donors. Primers for the PCR totalled 60 Vbeta and 13 Jbeta. Assay used: immunoSEQ multiplex PCR; TCRdb lists only in-frame clones, some missing. The sample includes roughly 100,000 clones, under 85% seen only once; the top ten take around 2.1%. V was shortened by 3 bases and J by 0 bases, with 11 bases between the two germline ends. The CDR3 loop spans 14 amino acids. The germline gives CDR1 GTSNPN, CDR2 SVGIG (reference sequence). The TCR was taken from a man aged 25 to 40 in good health and CMV-seronegative. The specimen was PBMCs. The V gene is TRBV30, the J gene TRBJ1-1; D might be TRBD1 (5 bases). The CDR3 DNA sequence: TGTGCCTGGAGGGCAGGGAGGGTGAACACTGAAGCTTTCTTT. Translation gives CAWRAGRVNTEAFF.